The next 5 T cell receptor beta chains were all read from a single sample in a study of T cell repertoires in cytomegalovirus infection. TCRdb re-called the reads through MiXCR, storing one row per CDR3 protein. The top ten clones hold 55% to 60% of a sample with 230,000 or so distinct CDR3 sequences, roughly two fifths of them seen once. The antigens for these receptors are not known. The sample was CD8+ T cells from cultured PBMCs, taken from culture after CMV antigen stimulation. The receptors originated from a human donor in good health (CMV status not recorded). Some clones in this sample may be carry-over from other donors' samples.

The rearrangement uses TRBV9 and TRBJ1-5; no clear D. V was shortened by 0 bases and J by 9 bases, with 10 bases between the two germline ends. This CDR3 is built from 13 residues. Germline V gene lookup returns CDR1 SGDLS and CDR2 YYNGEE. The DNA for the CDR3 is TGTGCCAGCAGCGTAGCGACAAATAGGCCCCAGCATTTT. Translated, it gives CASSVATNRPQHF. The full variable domain, with the rest looked up from reference TRBV9 and TRBJ1-5, is DSGVTQTPKHLITATGQRVTLRCSPRSGDLSVYWYQQSLDQGLQFLIQYYNGEERAKGNILERFSAQQFPDLHSELNLSSLELGDSALYFCASSVATNRPQHFGDGTRLSIL.

This chain links TRBV5-6 with TRBJ2-7; 7 positions agree with TRBD2. The germline CDR1 and CDR2 sequences are SGHDT and YYEEEE. This CDR3 is built from 14 residues. The junction had 8 bases not matched to a gene; V was cut back by 5 bases and J by 3 bases. Here the CDR3 reads CASSWGGDNYEQYF. CDR3 bases: TGTGCCAGCAGTTGGGGGGGAGATAACTACGAGCAGTACTTC.

The chain combines TRBV24-1 with TRBJ2-7, with D possibly being TRBD1 or TRBD2 (5 bases each). This CDR3 has 14 amino acids. V was trimmed by 5 bases and J by 0 bases, leaving 10 bases between them. Germline V gene lookup returns CDR1 KGHDR and CDR2 SFDVKD. CDR3 amino acids: CATSGGASSYEQYF. CDR3 nucleotide sequence: TGTGCCACCAGTGGAGGGGCAAGCTCCTACGAGCAGTACTTC.

The V gene is TRBV6-1, the J gene TRBJ1-6; D perhaps matches TRBD1 (5 bases). The V and J ends lost 5 bases and 9 bases respectively, with 17 bases between them. Germline loops: CDR1 MNHNS, CDR2 SASEGT. The CDR3 runs to 15 residues. In nucleotides, the CDR3 is TGTGCCAGCAGTCCCCGCCGGCAGGGTACTTCACCCCTCCACTTT. Amino acids: CASSPRRQGTSPLHF.

This clonotype was found a few times. The V and J genes are TRBV11-2 and TRBJ1-1; 7 bases agree with TRBD1. Germline values: CDR1 SGHAT, CDR2 FQNNGV. Trimming at V came to 5 bases and at J to 1 base, leaving 10 bases not matched to a gene. CDR3 length: 16 amino acids. Here the CDR3 reads CASSPWTGYPNTEAFF. In DNA, the CDR3 is TGTGCCAGCAGCCCGTGGACAGGCTACCCGAACACTGAAGCTTTCTTT.